These 18 T cell receptor beta chains originate from one sample sequenced in a study of blood T cells in healthy people across ages. Together with a sample-barcoded 5' primer, a J-beta primer mix was included in a second PCR lasting roughly 6 to 12 cycles. TCRdb itself ran the 5' RACE reads through MiXCR, one entry per CDR3 protein. This table holds hundreds of thousands of distinct CDR3 sequences, roughly 64% found once. Sequences were obtained from blood. All receptors derive from a man aged 30 to 45 in good health.

This chain links TRBV7-2 with TRBJ2-7, with TRBD1 matching 10 bases. The CDR3 runs 16 residues. Trimming at V came to 5 bases and at J to 6 bases, leaving 13 bases not matched to a gene. Germline V gives CDR1 SGHTA, CDR2 FQGNSA. In DNA, the CDR3 is TGTGCCAGCAGCCACACCGGGACAGGGGTTCGCCTCGAGCAGTACTTC. Its translation: CASSHTGTGVRLEQYF. Full variable domain (remainder filled in from reference TRBV7-2 and TRBJ2-7): GAGVSQSPSNKVTEKGKDVELRCDPISGHTALYWYRQSLGQGLEFLIYFQGNSAPDKSGLPSDRFSAERTGGSVSTLTIQRTQQEDSAVYLCASSHTGTGVRLEQYFGPGTRLTVT.

V is TRBV5-1 and J is TRBJ2-1; D possibly matches TRBD1 or TRBD2 (5 bases each). Germline CDR1 reads SGHRS; CDR2 reads YFSETQ. The CDR3 is 13 amino acids. The V end lost 7 bases, the J end lost 8 bases, and 16 bases lay between the germline ends. The CDR3 reads CASFDMGVHEQFF. The CDR3 region has the DNA TGCGCCAGCTTTGATATGGGGGTTCATGAGCAGTTCTTC.

This chain uses TRBV7-2 with TRBJ2-6, with a tentative D call TRBD2 (6 bases). V was trimmed by 0 bases and J by 0 bases, leaving 9 bases between them. CDR3 length equals 17 residues. CDR1 is SGHTA and CDR2 is FQGNSA in the germline V gene. CDR3 protein: CASSLASGNSGANVLTF. The CDR3 DNA follows: TGTGCCAGCAGCTTAGCTAGCGGAAACTCTGGGGCCAACGTCCTGACTTTC.

J is TRBJ2-7 and V is TRBV21-1. TRBV21-1 is a recognized pseudogene. The CDR3 covers 12 residues. The CDR3 region has the DNA TGTGCCAGCAGCAAAGGCAGCAACGAGCAGTACTTC. This translates into CASSKGSNEQYF.

This chain joins TRBV4-1 and TRBJ2-7; D may be TRBD2 (6 bases). The assigned J gene may be wrong: the sequence end matches TRBJ2-5 better. Germline CDR1 reads MGHRA; CDR2 reads YSYEKL. There are 14 residues in the CDR3. The CDR3 nucleotides read TGCGCCAGCAGCCCTCGTCCGGGAGAGGAGACCCAGTACTTC. Its protein is CASSPRPGEETQYF.

V gene TRBV29-1 combines with J gene TRBJ2-1; TRBD1 might be the D (6 bases). V was shortened by 3 bases and J by 4 bases, with 22 bases between the two germline ends. The CDR3 contains 17 residues. Germline V gene data show CDR1 as SQVTM and CDR2 as ANQGSEA. In DNA, the CDR3 is TGCAGCGTTGACCAAGTTCAGGGGTTCCGAAATTACAATGAGCAGTTCTTC. Residues: CSVDQVQGFRNYNEQFF.

The chain is built from TRBV12-5 and TRBJ2-3; TRBD2 agrees at 7 bases. There are 12 residues in the CDR3. V was pared by 10 bases and J by 4 bases, with 5 bases of the junction left unmatched. CDR1 is LGHNT and CDR2 is FRNRAP in the germline V gene. In DNA form, the CDR3 reads TGTGCTACGACTAGCAGTGCAGATACGCAGTATTTT. Amino acid sequence: CATTSSADTQYF.

This chain links TRBV29-1 with TRBJ2-4, with D possibly being TRBD1 (8 bases). Trimming stripped 2 bases from V and 9 bases from J, with 17 bases between. CDR3 length: 14 residues. Germline lookup yields CDR1 SQVTM and CDR2 ANQGSEA. This chain's CDR3 is CSVEQTGGGGIQYF. The CDR3 bases are TGCAGCGTTGAACAAACAGGGGGGGGCGGCATTCAGTACTTC.

The gene calls are TRBV5-6 and TRBJ2-4; the D gene is possibly TRBD1 (6 bases). The J call may be incorrect, as the DNA end agrees better with TRBJ2-7. The CDR3 contains 13 residues. From germline, CDR1 is SGHDT and CDR2 YYEEEE. The CDR3 here is CASSAGAAYEQYF. DNA for the CDR3: TGTGCCAGCAGCGCAGGGGCCGCCTACGAGCAGTACTTC.

The V and J genes are TRBV20-1 and TRBJ1-2; 7 bases fit TRBD1. With 5 bases clipped from V and 4 bases from J, the junction kept 13 bases outside the gene matches. Germline CDR1 and CDR2: DFQATT and SNEGSKA (reference sequence). The CDR3 covers 15 residues. The CDR3 DNA reads as TGCAGTGCTCCCAAAAGCCGACAGGGCGGCTATGGCTACACCTTC. It translates to CSAPKSRQGGYGYTF.

This clonotype turned up a few times. This chain connects TRBV7-9 to TRBJ2-1; D may be TRBD1 (5 bases). CDR1 and CDR2 from the germline V gene are SEHNR and FQNEAQ (reference sequence). Deletions cut 5 bases from V and 5 bases from J, with 13 bases between. The CDR3 extends over 14 amino acids. The CDR3 bases are TGTGCCAGCAGCAATCCCCGACAGCACAATGAGCAGTTCTTC. It is translated as CASSNPRQHNEQFF.

This chain uses TRBV6-6 with TRBJ1-6, with D maybe TRBD1 (5 bases). V was clipped by 2 bases and J by 7 bases, with 9 bases between them. The CDR3 consists of 14 residues. The V gene's germline CDR1 is MNHNY and CDR2 SVGAGI (reference sequence). This chain's CDR3 is CASSYRDGNSPLHF. Here the CDR3 DNA reads TGTGCCAGCAGTTACAGGGACGGGAATTCACCCCTCCACTTT.

The J gene is TRBJ1-2, the V gene TRBV7-9; D is undetermined. The CDR3 consists of 13 residues. Germline assignment: CDR1 SEHNR and CDR2 FQNEAQ (reference sequence). Deletions cut 2 bases from V and 2 bases from J, with 6 bases between. The DNA of the CDR3 is TGTGCCAGCAGCTTATCCACCAACTATGGCTACACCTTC. Translation gives CASSLSTNYGYTF.

This chain links TRBV6-1 with TRBJ2-7; D possibly corresponds to TRBD2 (6 bases). Germline assignment: CDR1 MNHNS and CDR2 SASEGT. This CDR3 contains 13 residues. V lost 5 bases and J lost 3, with 11 bases in between. The CDR3 region is CASSRTTIYEQYF. CDR3 in DNA: TGTGCCAGCAGTCGGACTACCATCTACGAGCAGTACTTC.

J is TRBJ2-5 and V is TRBV11-2; D call uncertain. Matching the DNA end better, TRBJ2-7 makes the J call doubtful. The germline gives CDR1 SGHAT, CDR2 FQNNGV. This CDR3 has 14 residues. The CDR3 spells CASSLDPATYEQYF. In DNA, the CDR3 is TGTGCCAGCAGCTTAGACCCGGCTACCTACGAGCAGTACTTC.

This chain uses TRBV4-3 with TRBJ2-3; D perhaps matches TRBD2 (6 bases). Germline V gene data show CDR1 as LGHNA and CDR2 as YSLEER. There are 15 residues in the CDR3. V was pared by 0 bases and J by 4 bases, with 11 bases between. CDR3 DNA: TGCGCCAGCAGCCAAGACCCCGGGAGAGCAGATACGCAGTATTTT. Amino acid sequence: CASSQDPGRADTQYF.

The rearrangement links TRBV5-1 to TRBJ2-7, with 8 bases fitting TRBD1. CDR1 SGHRS and CDR2 YFSETQ come from the germline V gene. After removal of 3 bases from V and 5 bases from J, the junction contained 4 bases not matched to a gene. CDR3 length: 13 residues. The CDR3 is CASSSAGGDEQYF. In nucleotides, the CDR3 is TGCGCCAGCAGCTCTGCAGGGGGCGACGAGCAGTACTTC.

V and J are TRBV10-3 and TRBJ2-2; tentative D call: TRBD2 (6 bases). The germline V gene encodes CDR1 ENHRY and CDR2 SYGVKD. V gave up 3 bases and J gave up 5 bases, with 10 bases separating them. The CDR3 sequence is 14 residues long. The CDR3 DNA follows: TGTGCCATCAGTGAATCGGGGGAGACCGGGGAGCTGTTTTTT. As protein: CAISESGETGELFF.